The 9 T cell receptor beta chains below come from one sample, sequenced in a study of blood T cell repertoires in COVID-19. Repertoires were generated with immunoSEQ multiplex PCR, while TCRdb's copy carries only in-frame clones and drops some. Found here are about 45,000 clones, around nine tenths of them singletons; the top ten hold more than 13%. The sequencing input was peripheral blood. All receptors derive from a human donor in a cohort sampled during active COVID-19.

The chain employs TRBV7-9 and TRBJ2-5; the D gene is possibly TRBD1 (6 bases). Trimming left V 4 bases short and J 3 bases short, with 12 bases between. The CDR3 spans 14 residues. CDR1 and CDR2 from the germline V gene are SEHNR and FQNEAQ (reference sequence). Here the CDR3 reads CASSWHREKETQYF. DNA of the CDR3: TGTGCCAGCAGCTGGCACAGGGAGAAAGAGACCCAGTACTTC. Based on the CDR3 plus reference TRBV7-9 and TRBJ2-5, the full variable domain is DTGVSQNPRHKITKRGQNVTFRCDPISEHNRLYWYRQTLGQGPEFLTYFQNEAQLEKSRLLSDRFSAERPKGSFSTLEIQRTEQGDSAMYLCASSWHREKETQYFGPGTRLLVL.

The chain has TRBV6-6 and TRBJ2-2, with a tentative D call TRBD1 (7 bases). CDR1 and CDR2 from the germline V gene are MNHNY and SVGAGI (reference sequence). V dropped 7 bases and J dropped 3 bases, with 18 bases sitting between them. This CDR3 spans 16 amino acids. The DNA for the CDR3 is TGTGCCAGCACCCACCGGACAGGAGGGGACACCGGGGAGCTGTTTTTT. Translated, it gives CASTHRTGGDTGELFF.

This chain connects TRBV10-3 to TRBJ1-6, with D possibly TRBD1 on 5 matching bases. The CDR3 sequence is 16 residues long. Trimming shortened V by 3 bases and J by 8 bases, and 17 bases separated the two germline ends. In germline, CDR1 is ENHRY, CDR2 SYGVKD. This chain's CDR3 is CAISDSAGNADSPLHF. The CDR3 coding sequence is TGTGCCATCAGTGATAGTGCAGGGAACGCGGATTCACCCCTCCACTTT.

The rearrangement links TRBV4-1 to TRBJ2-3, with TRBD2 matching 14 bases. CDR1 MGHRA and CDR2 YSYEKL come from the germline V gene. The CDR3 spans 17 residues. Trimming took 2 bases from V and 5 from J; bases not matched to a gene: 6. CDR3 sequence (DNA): TGCGCCAGCAGCCAACGGACTAGCGGGGGGCAGGGAGATACGCAGTATTTT. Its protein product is CASSQRTSGGQGDTQYF.

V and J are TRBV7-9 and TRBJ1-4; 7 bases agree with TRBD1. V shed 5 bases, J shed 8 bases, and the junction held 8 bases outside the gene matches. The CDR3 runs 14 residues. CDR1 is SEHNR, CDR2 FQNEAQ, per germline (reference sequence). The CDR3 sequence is CASSADRAGEKLFF. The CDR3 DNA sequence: TGTGCCAGCAGCGCCGACAGGGCGGGGGAAAAACTGTTTTTT.

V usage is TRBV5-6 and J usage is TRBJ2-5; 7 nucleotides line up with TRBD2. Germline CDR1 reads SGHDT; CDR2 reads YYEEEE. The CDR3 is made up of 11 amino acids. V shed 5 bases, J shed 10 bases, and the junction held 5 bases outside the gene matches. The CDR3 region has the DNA TGTGCCAGCAGTATGGGGGGGTTCCAGTACTTC. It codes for CASSMGGFQYF.

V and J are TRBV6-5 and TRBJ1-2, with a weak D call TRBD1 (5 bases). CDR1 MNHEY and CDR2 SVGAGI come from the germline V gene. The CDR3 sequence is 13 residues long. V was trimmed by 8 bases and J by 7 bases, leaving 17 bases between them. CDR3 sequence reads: CASRPSGGGGYTF. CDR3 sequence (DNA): TGTGCCAGCCGGCCATCGGGGGGTGGTGGCTACACCTTC.

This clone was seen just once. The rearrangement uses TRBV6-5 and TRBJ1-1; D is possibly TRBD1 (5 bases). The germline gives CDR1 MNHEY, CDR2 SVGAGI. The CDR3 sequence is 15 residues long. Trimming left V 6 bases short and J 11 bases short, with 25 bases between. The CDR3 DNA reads TGTGCCAGCAGCCCCACACCGCCAGGGCCCGCAGACGCTTTCTTT. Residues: CASSPTPPGPADAFF.

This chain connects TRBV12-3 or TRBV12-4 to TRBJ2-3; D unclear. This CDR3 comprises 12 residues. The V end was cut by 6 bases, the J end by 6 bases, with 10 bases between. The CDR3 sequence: CASSSSRDTQYF. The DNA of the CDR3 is TGTGCCAGCAGCTCTTCTAGGGATACGCAGTATTTT.